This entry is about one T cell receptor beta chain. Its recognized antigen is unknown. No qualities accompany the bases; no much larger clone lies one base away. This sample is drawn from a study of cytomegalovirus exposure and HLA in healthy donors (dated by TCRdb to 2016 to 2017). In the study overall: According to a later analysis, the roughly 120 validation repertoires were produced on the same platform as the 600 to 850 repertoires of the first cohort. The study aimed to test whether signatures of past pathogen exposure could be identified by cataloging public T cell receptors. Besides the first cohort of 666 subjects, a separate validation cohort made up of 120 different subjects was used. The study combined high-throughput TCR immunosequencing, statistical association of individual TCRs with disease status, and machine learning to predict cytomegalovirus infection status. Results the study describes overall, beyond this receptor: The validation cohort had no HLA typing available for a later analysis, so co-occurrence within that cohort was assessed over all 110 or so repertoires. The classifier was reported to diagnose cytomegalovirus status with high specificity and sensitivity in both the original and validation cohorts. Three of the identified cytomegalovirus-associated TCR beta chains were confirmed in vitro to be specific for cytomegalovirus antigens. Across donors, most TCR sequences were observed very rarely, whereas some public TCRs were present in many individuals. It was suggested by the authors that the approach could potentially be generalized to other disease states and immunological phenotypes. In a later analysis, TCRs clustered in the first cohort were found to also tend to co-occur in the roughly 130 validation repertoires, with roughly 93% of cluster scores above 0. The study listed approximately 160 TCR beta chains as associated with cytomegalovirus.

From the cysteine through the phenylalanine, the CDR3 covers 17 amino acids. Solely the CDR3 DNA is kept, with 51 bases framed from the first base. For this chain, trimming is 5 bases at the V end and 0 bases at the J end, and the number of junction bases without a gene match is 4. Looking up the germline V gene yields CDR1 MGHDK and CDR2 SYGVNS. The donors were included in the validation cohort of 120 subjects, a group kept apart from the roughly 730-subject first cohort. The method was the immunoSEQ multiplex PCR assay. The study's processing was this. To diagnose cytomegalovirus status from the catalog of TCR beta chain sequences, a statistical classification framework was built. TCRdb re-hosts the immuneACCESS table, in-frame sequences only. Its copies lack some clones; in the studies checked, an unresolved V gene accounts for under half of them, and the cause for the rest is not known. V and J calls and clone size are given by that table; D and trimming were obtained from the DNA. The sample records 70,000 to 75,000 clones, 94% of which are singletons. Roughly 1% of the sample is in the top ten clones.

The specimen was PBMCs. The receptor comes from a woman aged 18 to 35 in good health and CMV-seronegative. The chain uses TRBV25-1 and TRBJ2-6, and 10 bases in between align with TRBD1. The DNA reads TGTGCCAGCAGTCCAGGACAGGGGGGCTCTGGGGCCAACGTCCTGACTTTC. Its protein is CASSPGQGGSGANVLTF.